This T cell receptor beta chain was identified in a study of identical twins. TCRdb fed the 5' RACE reads into MiXCR, producing one record per CDR3 protein. The table has 470,000 or so distinct CDR3 sequences, roughly 26% seen once. There are a few counts of this clonotype. The CDR3 extends over 11 amino acids. Trimming cost V 4 bases and J 10 bases, with 11 bases left between them. From germline, CDR1 is SQVTM and CDR2 ANQGSEA. In addition, the sample was reused for a study of T cells expressing NK-cell markers.

Material: CD4+ T cells sorted from blood. The TCR sequence derives from a young woman in good health. V gene TRBV29-1 combines with J gene TRBJ2-1, with no clear D. In nucleotides, the CDR3 is TGCAGCGTTGCCCTTACTTTAGAGCAGTTCTTC. Its translation is CSVALTLEQFF.